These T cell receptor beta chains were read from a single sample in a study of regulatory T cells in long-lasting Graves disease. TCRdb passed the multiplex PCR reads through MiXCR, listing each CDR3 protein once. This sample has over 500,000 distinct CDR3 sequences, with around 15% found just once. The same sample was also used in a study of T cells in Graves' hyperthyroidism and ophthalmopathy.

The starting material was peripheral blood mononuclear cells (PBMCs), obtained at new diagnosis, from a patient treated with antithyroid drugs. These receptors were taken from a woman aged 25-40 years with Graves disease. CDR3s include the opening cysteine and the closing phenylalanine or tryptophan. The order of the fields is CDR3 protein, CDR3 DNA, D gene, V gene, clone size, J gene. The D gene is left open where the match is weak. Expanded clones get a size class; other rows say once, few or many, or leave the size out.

CASSLISGPATYGYTF | TGCGCCAGCAGCTTGATCTCAGGACCGGCAACTTATGGCTACACCTTC | . | TRBV5-1 | many | TRBJ1-2
CASSSGAEKLFF | TGTGCCAGCAGTTCGGGGGCTGAAAAACTGTTTTTT | . | TRBV12-3/TRBV12-4 | many | TRBJ1-4
CASSLRPSEGNEQFF | TGTGCCAGCAGTCTCCGACCCTCTGAGGGCAATGAGCAGTTCTTC | . | TRBV27 | . | TRBJ2-1
CASSQENRANQPQHF | TGTGCCAGCAGCCAAGAAAACAGGGCCAATCAGCCCCAGCATTTT | . | TRBV4-2 | . | TRBJ1-5
CASSLSGANTDTQYF | TGTGCCAGCAGCCTAAGCGGAGCAAACACAGATACGCAGTATTTT | . | TRBV3-1 | many | TRBJ2-3
CASSLGSDTDTQYF | TGTGCCAGCAGCTTGGGAAGCGACACAGATACGCAGTATTTT | . | TRBV7-2 | many | TRBJ2-3
CASSYTGDQPQHF | TGTGCCAGCAGTTATACAGGGGATCAGCCCCAGCATTTT | TRBD1 | TRBV9 | many | TRBJ1-5
CASSPYGTIGETQYF | TGTGCCAGCAGCCCCTACGGGACTATCGGGGAGACCCAGTACTTC | TRBD2 | TRBV4-2 | . | TRBJ2-5
CASSFEGPGTPLHF | TGTGCCAGCAGCTTCGAGGGGCCCGGGACACCCCTCCACTTT | . | TRBV7-3 | . | TRBJ1-6
CAGADRSGYGYTF | TGTGCCGGGGCGGACAGGTCCGGTTATGGCTACACCTTC | TRBD1 | TRBV6-2/TRBV6-3 | many | TRBJ1-2
CASRQDRGDYGYTF | TGTGCCAGCAGGCAAGACAGGGGGGACTATGGCTACACCTTC | TRBD1 | TRBV12-3/TRBV12-4 | . | TRBJ1-2
CASSRSDGETQYF | TGTGCCAGCAGCAGATCGGACGGAGAGACCCAGTACTTC | . | TRBV7-2 | . | TRBJ2-5
CASSLALAGRDTQYF | TGTGCCAGCAGTTTAGCGCTAGCGGGGAGGGATACGCAGTATTTT | TRBD2 | TRBV12-3/TRBV12-4 | many | TRBJ2-3
CASSEGIPPYEQYF | TGTGCCAGCAGTGAAGGGATACCCCCCTACGAGCAGTACTTC | . | TRBV2 | few | TRBJ2-7
CASSEFVGPGELFF | TGTGCCAGCAGTGAATTCGTGGGGCCCGGGGAGCTGTTTTTT | . | TRBV25-1 | few | TRBJ2-2
CSANSGTSGRGSYEQYF | TGCAGTGCTAATTCCGGGACTAGCGGGAGGGGTTCCTACGAGCAGTACTTC | TRBD2 | TRBV20-1 | many | TRBJ2-7
CAIRRGPIDYNEQFF | TGTGCCATCAGACGGGGGCCCATTGACTACAATGAGCAGTTCTTC | . | TRBV10-3 | few | TRBJ2-1
CSAWTSGETQYF | TGCAGTGCTTGGACTAGCGGAGAGACCCAGTACTTC | TRBD2 | TRBV20-1 | few | TRBJ2-5
CAWSPTPGPETQYF | TGTGCCTGGAGCCCGACCCCAGGACCAGAGACCCAGTACTTC | . | TRBV30 | few | TRBJ2-5
CATSEGGPNYEQYF | TGTGCCACCAGTGAGGGAGGACCTAACTACGAGCAGTACTTC | . | TRBV24-1 | few | TRBJ2-7
CASTLTSNTEAFF | TGTGCCAGCACCTTAACCTCGAACACTGAAGCTTTCTTT | . | TRBV7-9 | many | TRBJ1-1
CSARDASIQSAQYF | TGCAGTGCTAGAGATGCGTCCATTCAGTCTGCGCAGTACTTC | . | TRBV20-1 | few | TRBJ2-7
CASSLGPENIQYF | TGTGCCAGCAGTCTGGGCCCAGAAAACATTCAGTACTTC | . | TRBV7-8 | few | TRBJ2-4
CASGHAQTGLAGGRSGELFF | TGTGCTAGTGGTCATGCACAAACGGGACTAGCGGGAGGGAGGTCCGGGGAGCTGTTTTTT | TRBD2 | TRBV12-5 | many | TRBJ2-2
CASSQEFPTGAMIQQYF | TGTGCCAGCAGCCAAGAATTCCCGACAGGGGCGATGATCCAGCAGTACTTC | TRBD1 | TRBV5-1 | . | TRBJ2-7
CASSESWTNEKLFF | TGTGCCAGCAGTGAGAGTTGGACTAATGAAAAACTGTTTTTT | . | TRBV6-1 | many | TRBJ1-4
CASSPRLAIQETQYF | TGTGCCAGCAGCCCCAGACTAGCGATTCAAGAGACCCAGTACTTC | TRBD2 | TRBV7-2 | many | TRBJ2-5
CAREGYSNQPQHF | TGTGCTAGGGAAGGTTATAGCAATCAGCCCCAGCATTTT | . | TRBV12-5 | few | TRBJ1-5
CASAGVLNEQFF | TGTGCCAGCGCTGGTGTCCTCAATGAGCAGTTCTTC | . | TRBV9 | . | TRBJ2-1
CASSPKISSYNEQFF | TGTGCCAGCAGCCCGAAAATCAGCTCCTACAATGAGCAGTTCTTC | . | TRBV7-3 | . | TRBJ2-1
CASSLPGTGTKNIQYF | TGTGCCAGCAGTTTACCCGGGACAGGGACTAAAAACATTCAGTACTTC | TRBD1 | TRBV28 | many | TRBJ2-4
CASEGVLGEQYF | TGTGCCAGCGAAGGTGTGCTAGGGGAGCAGTACTTC | . | TRBV6-1 | many | TRBJ2-7
CAITRTGGTGELFF | TGTGCCATCACAAGGACAGGGGGGACCGGGGAGCTGTTTTTT | TRBD1 | TRBV10-3 | few | TRBJ2-2
CASSRSGATDTQYF | TGTGCCAGCAGCCGAAGCGGAGCCACAGATACGCAGTATTTT | . | TRBV28 | . | TRBJ2-3
CASLSGNEQFF | TGTGCCAGCCTGAGCGGCAATGAGCAGTTCTTC | . | TRBV18 | few | TRBJ2-1
CASRGVYGYTF | TGTGCCAGCCGAGGGGTTTATGGCTACACCTTC | . | TRBV6-1 | . | TRBJ1-2
CASSESNLGERAFF | TGCGCCAGCAGTGAGTCGAATCTCGGGGAAAGGGCTTTCTTT | . | TRBV10-1 | many | TRBJ1-1
CASRSRTGNTEAFF | TGTGCCAGCAGATCCCGGACAGGGAACACTGAAGCTTTCTTT | TRBD1 | TRBV28 | many | TRBJ1-1
CASSQGLLGLRSSYNEQFF | TGTGCCAGCAGCCAAGGTCTCCTCGGTCTGCGGTCCTCCTACAATGAGCAGTTCTTC | . | TRBV3-1 | many | TRBJ2-1
CASSKWTVPTQYF | TGTGCCAGTAGTAAGTGGACGGTTCCTACGCAGTATTTT | . | TRBV19 | many | TRBJ2-3
CASSYSRTRLPYEQYF | TGTGCCAGCAGTTACTCGAGGACTAGACTACCTTACGAGCAGTACTTC | TRBD2 | TRBV6-2/TRBV6-3 | many | TRBJ2-7
CASSLSGTGNEQFF | TGTGCCAGCAGCCTTTCAGGTACTGGGAATGAGCAGTTCTTC | . | TRBV27 | few | TRBJ2-1
CASSTLPYTEAFF | TGTGCCAGCTCAACTTTGCCTTACACTGAAGCTTTCTTT | . | TRBV6-1 | many | TRBJ1-1
CASRGRGDTEAFF | TGTGCCAGCAGGGGGCGAGGGGACACTGAAGCTTTCTTT | . | TRBV25-1 | many | TRBJ1-1
CASSLPGRTQYF | TGTGCCAGCAGTCTCCCCGGACGGACCCAGTACTTC | . | TRBV28 | . | TRBJ2-5
CASSLATLMNTGELFF | TGTGCCAGCAGCTTAGCGACACTGATGAACACCGGGGAGCTGTTTTTT | . | TRBV7-3 | . | TRBJ2-2
CASSLLAGGPADTQYF | TGTGCCAGCAGTCTCCTAGCGGGAGGGCCCGCAGATACGCAGTATTTT | TRBD2 | TRBV28 | many | TRBJ2-3
CASSPPESQNTEAFF | TGTGCCAGCTCACCACCGGAGTCTCAAAACACTGAAGCTTTCTTT | . | TRBV18 | . | TRBJ1-1
CASSLWAVSGRGTDTQYF | TGTGCCAGCAGTTTATGGGCCGTTAGCGGGAGGGGGACAGATACGCAGTATTTT | TRBD2 | TRBV28 | many | TRBJ2-3
CSASGGTEGHF | TGCAGTGCTAGTGGGGGCACCGAGGGACATTTT | . | TRBV20-1 | many | TRBJ1-5
CASSGQGHQPQHF | TGTGCCAGCAGTGGACAGGGGCATCAGCCCCAGCATTTT | TRBD1 | TRBV6-2/TRBV6-3 | many | TRBJ1-5
CASSFRQGGYGYTF | TGTGCCAGCAGTTTTCGACAGGGCGGCTATGGCTACACCTTC | TRBD1 | TRBV28 | many | TRBJ1-2
CASSPVLTGELFF | TGTGCCAGCTCACCAGTACTAACCGGGGAGCTGTTTTTT | . | TRBV18 | many | TRBJ2-2
CASSPRLAGAGHNEQFF | TGTGCCAGCAGTCCCCGACTAGCGGGAGCAGGACACAATGAGCAGTTCTTC | TRBD2 | TRBV12-3/TRBV12-4 | many | TRBJ2-1
CASSLPGVSSSSGNTIYF | TGTGCCAGCAGCCTACCTGGGGTTTCCTCTTCCTCTGGAAACACCATATATTTT | . | TRBV28 | many | TRBJ1-3
CASSYSLIPYEQYF | TGTGCCAGCAGTTACTCCCTCATCCCCTACGAGCAGTACTTC | . | TRBV6-5 | few | TRBJ2-7
CASSQGRRNTEAFF | TGTGCCAGCAGCCAAGGCCGAAGGAACACTGAAGCTTTCTTT | . | TRBV3-1 | . | TRBJ1-1